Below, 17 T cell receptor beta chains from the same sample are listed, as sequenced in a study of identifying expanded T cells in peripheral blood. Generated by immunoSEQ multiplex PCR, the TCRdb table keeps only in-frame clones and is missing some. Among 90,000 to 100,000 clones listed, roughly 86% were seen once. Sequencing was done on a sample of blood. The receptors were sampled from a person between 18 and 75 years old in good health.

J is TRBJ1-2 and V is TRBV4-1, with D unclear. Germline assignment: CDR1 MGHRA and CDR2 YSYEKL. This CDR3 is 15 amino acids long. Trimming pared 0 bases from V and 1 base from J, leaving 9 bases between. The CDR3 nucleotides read TGCGCCAGCAGCCAAGAAGGAACCCGTAACTATGGCTACACCTTC. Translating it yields CASSQEGTRNYGYTF.

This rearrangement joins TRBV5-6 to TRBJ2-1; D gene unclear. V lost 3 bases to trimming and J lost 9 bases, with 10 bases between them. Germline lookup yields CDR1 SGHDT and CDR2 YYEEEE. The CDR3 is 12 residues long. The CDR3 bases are TGTGCCAGCAGCTCCGGTATCGGTGAGCAGTTCTTC. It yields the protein CASSSGIGEQFF.

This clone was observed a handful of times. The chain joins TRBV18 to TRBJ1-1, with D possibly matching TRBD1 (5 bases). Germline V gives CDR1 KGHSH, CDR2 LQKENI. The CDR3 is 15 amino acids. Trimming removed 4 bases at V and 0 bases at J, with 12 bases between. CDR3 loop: CASSHSGRMNTEAFF. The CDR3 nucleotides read TGTGCCAGCTCACATTCAGGGCGAATGAACACTGAAGCTTTCTTT.

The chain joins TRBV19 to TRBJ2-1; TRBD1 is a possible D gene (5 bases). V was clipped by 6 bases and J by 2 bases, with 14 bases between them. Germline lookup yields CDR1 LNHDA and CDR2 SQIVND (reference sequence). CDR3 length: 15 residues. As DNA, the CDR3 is TGTGCCAGTAGCAAGGGGTCCTTCGCCTACAATGAGCAGTTCTTC. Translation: CASSKGSFAYNEQFF.

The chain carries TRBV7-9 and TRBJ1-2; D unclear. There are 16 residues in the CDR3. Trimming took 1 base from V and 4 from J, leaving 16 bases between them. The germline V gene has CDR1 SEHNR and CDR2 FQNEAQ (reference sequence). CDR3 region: CASSLGPPRSGYGYTF. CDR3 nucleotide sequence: TGTGCCAGCAGCTTAGGTCCCCCCCGCAGCGGCTATGGCTACACCTTC.

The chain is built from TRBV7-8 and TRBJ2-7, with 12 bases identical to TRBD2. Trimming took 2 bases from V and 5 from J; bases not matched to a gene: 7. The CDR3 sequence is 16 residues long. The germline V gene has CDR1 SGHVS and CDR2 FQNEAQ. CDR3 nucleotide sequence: TGTGCCAGCAGCTTAAGAGGACTAGCGGGGTCTAACGAGCAGTACTTC. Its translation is CASSLRGLAGSNEQYF. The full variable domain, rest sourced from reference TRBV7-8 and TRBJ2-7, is GAGVSQSPRYKVAKRGQDVALRCDPISGHVSLFWYQQALGQGPEFLTYFQNEAQLDKSGLPSDRFFAERPEGSVSTLKIQRTQQEDSAVYLCASSLRGLAGSNEQYFGPGTRLTVT.

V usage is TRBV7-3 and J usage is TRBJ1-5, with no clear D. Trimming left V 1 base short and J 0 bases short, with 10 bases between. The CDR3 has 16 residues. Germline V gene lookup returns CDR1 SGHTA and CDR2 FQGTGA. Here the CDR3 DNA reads TGTGCCAGCAGCTTAAACGGCAGTTATAGCAATCAGCCCCAGCATTTT. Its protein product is CASSLNGSYSNQPQHF.

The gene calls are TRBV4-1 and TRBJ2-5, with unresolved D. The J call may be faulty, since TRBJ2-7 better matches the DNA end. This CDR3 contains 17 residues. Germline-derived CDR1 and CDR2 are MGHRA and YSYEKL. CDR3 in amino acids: CASSQGIAPRQSYEQYF. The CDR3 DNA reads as TGCGCCAGCAGCCAAGGAATAGCCCCACGTCAGTCCTACGAGCAGTACTTC.

The chain's CDR3 is CAWSVNEGYGYTF. The CDR3 bases are TGTGCCTGGAGTGTAAATGAGGGCTATGGCTACACCTTC. V usage is TRBV30 and J usage is TRBJ1-2; no firm D call. Germline CDR1 is GTSNPN and CDR2 is SVGIG (reference sequence). V lost 0 bases and J lost 4, with 9 bases in between. The CDR3 runs to 13 residues. Filled out from reference TRBV30 and TRBJ1-2, the complete variable domain reads SQTIHQWPATLVQPVGSPLSLECTVEGTSNPNLYWYRQAAGRGLQLLFYSVGIGQISSEVPQNLSASRPQDRQFILSSKKLLLSDSGFYLCAWSVNEGYGYTFGSGTRLTVV.

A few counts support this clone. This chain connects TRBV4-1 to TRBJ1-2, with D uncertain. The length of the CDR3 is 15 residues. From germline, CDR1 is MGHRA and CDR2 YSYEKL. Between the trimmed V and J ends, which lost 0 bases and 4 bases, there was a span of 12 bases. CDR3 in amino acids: CASSQDGYGIYGYTF. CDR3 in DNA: TGCGCCAGCAGCCAAGACGGGTATGGTATCTATGGCTACACCTTC.

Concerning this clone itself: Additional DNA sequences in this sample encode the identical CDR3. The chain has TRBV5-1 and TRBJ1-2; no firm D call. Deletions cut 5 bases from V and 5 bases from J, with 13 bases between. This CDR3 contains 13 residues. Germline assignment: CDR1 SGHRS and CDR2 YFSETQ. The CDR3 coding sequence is TGCGCCAGCAGTTCTGACGGGATTTATGGCTACACCTTC. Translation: CASSSDGIYGYTF.

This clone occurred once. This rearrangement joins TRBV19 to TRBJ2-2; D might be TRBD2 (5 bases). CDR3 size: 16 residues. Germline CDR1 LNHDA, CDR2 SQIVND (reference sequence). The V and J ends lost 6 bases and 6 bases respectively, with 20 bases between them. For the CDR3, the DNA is TGTGCCAGTAGGTGGAACCGCCTAGCCGGCCCCGGGGAGCTGTTTTTT. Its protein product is CASRWNRLAGPGELFF.

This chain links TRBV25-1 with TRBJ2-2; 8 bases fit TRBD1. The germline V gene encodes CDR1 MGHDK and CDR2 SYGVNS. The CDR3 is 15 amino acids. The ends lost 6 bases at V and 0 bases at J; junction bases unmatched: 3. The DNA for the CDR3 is TGTGCCAGCAGGCAGGACAGGGCGAACACCGGGGAGCTGTTTTTT. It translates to CASRQDRANTGELFF.

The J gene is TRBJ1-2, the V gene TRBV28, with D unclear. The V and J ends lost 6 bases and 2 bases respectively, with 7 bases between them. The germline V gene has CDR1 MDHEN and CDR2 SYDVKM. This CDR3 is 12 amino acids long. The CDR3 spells CASRAANYGYTF. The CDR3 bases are TGTGCCAGCAGGGCAGCAAACTATGGCTACACCTTC.

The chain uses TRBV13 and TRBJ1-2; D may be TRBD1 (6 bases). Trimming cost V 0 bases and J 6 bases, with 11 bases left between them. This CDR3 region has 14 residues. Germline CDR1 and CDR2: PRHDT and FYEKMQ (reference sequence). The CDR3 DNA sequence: TGTGCCAGCAGCTTAGGGGGGGCAGAGAATGGCTACACCTTC. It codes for CASSLGGAENGYTF.

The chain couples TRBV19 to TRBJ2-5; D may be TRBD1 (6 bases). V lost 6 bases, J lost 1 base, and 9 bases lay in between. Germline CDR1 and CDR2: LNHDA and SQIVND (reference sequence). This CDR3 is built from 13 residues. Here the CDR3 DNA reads TGTGCCAGTAGCGACAGGACCCAAGAGACCCAGTACTTC. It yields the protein CASSDRTQETQYF. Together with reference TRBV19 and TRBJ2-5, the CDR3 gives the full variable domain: DGGITQSPKYLFRKEGQNVTLSCEQNLNHDAMYWYRQDPGQGLRLIYYSQIVNDFQKGDIAEGYSVSREKKESFPLTVTSAQKNPTAFYLCASSDRTQETQYFGPGTRLLVL.

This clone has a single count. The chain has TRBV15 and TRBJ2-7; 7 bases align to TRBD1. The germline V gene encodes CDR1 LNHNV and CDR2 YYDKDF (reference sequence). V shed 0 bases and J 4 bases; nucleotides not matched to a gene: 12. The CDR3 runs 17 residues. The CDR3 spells CATSRDRGGFPSYEQYF. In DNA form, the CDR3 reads TGTGCCACCAGCAGAGATAGAGGGGGCTTTCCGTCGTACGAGCAGTACTTC.